Described below is a single T cell receptor (beta chain) sequence and its context. The sample is drawn from a study of cytomegalovirus exposure and HLA in healthy donors. The PCR made use of 60 Vbeta and 13 Jbeta primers. Some clones are missing from TCRdb's copy, which holds only in-frame ones; the method was immunoSEQ multiplex PCR. The sample holds around 190,000 clones, 65% to 90% seen once. The clonotype originates from a woman aged 25 to 39 in good health and CMV-seronegative. Sequenced: PBMCs.

This CDR3 reads CASSQDPVGLAEYYNEQFF. CDR3 DNA: TGCGCCAGCAGCCAAGACCCGGTCGGACTAGCGGAATACTACAATGAGCAGTTCTTC. This chain connects TRBV4-1 to TRBJ2-1; 10 bases are shared with TRBD2. The CDR3 length is 19 residues. Germline V gene lookup returns CDR1 MGHRA and CDR2 YSYEKL. V gave up 0 bases and J gave up 3 bases; unmatched junction bases: 11.